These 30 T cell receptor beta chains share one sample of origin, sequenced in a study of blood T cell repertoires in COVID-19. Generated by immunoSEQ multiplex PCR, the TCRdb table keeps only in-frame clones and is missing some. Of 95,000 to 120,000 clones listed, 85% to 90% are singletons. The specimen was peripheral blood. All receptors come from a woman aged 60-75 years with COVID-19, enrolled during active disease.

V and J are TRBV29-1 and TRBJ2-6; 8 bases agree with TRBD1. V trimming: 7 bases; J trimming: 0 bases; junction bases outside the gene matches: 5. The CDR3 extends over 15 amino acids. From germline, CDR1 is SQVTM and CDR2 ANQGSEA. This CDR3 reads CSAETGGSGANVLTF. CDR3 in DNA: TGCAGCGCGGAAACAGGGGGCTCTGGGGCCAACGTCCTGACTTTC.

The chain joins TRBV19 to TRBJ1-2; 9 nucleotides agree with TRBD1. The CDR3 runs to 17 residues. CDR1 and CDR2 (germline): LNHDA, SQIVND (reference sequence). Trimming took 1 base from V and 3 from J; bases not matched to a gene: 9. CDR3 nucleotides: TGTGCCAGTAGTATAGTCTACTGGGGGGACAGGGACTATGGCTACACCTTC. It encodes CASSIVYWGDRDYGYTF.

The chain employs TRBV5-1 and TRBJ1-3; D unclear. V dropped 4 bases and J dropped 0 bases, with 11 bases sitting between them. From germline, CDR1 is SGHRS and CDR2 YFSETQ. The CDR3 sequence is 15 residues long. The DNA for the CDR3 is TGCGCCAGCAGCCCCCTACCTAGCTCTGGAAACACCATATATTTT. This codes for CASSPLPSSGNTIYF.

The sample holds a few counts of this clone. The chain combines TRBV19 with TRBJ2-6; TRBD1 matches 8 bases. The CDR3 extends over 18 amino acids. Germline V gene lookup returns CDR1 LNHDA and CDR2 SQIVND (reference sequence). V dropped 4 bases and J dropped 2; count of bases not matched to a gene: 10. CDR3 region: CASSTPDRVVTGANVLTF. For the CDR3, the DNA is TGTGCCAGTAGTACACCGGACAGGGTCGTTACTGGGGCCAACGTCCTGACTTTC.

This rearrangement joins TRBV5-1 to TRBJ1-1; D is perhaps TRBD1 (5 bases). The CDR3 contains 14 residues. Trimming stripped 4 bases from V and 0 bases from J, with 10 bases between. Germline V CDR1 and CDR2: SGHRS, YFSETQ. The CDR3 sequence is CASSAGPMNTEAFF. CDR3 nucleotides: TGCGCCAGCAGCGCGGGACCGATGAACACTGAAGCTTTCTTT.

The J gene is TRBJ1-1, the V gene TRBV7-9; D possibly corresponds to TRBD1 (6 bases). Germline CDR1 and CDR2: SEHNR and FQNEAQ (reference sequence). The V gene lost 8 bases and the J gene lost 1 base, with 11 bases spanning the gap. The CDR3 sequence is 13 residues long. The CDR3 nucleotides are TGTGCCAGCGGAAGGACAGAGAACACTGAAGCTTTCTTT. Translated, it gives CASGRTENTEAFF.

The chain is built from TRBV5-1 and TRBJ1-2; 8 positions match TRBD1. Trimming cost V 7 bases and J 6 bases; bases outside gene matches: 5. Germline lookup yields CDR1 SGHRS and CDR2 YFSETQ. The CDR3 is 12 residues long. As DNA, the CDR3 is TGCGCCAGCGCCACAGGGGGGGATGGCTACACCTTC. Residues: CASATGGDGYTF.

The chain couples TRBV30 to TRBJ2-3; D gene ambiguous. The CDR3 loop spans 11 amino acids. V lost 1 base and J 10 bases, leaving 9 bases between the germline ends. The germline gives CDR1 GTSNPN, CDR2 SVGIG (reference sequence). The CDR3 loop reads CAWSGRGAQYF. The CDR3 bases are TGTGCCTGGAGTGGTCGAGGTGCGCAGTATTTT.

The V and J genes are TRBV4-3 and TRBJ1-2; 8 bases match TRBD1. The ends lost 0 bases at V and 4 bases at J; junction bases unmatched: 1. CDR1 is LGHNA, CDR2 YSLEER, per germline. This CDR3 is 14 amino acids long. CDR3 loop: CASSQDTGGYGYTF. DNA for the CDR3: TGCGCCAGCAGCCAAGATACAGGGGGCTATGGCTACACCTTC.

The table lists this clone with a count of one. CDR3 sequence (DNA): TGCGCCAGCAGCCAATTCGACAAAGGCGAAGCTTTCTTT. Encoded protein: CASSQFDKGEAFF. V is TRBV4-1 and J is TRBJ1-1; D is unclear. Germline assignment: CDR1 MGHRA and CDR2 YSYEKL. The V end was cut by 2 bases, the J end by 8 bases, with 12 bases between. The CDR3 contains 13 residues.

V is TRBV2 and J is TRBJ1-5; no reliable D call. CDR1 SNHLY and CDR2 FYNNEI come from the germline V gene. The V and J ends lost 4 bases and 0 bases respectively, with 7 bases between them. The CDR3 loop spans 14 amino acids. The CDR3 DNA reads TGTGCCAGCAGTGGGCTCAATAGCAATCAGCCCCAGCATTTT. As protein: CASSGLNSNQPQHF.

The CDR3 nucleotides read TGTGCCAGCAGCCCACGCGCGTACAATGAGCAGTTCTTC. Translating it yields CASSPRAYNEQFF. The rearrangement uses TRBV9 and TRBJ2-1; D is unresolved. Trimming left V 4 bases short and J 4 bases short, with 9 bases between. The CDR3 length is 13 residues. CDR1 and CDR2 from the germline V gene are SGDLS and YYNGEE.

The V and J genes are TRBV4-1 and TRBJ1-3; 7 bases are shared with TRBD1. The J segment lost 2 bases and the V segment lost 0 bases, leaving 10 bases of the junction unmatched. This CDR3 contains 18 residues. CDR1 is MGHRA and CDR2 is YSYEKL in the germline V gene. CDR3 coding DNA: TGCGCCAGCAGCCAAGATCCAGGGGGGCCCCGAGCTGGAAACACCATATATTTT. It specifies CASSQDPGGPRAGNTIYF.

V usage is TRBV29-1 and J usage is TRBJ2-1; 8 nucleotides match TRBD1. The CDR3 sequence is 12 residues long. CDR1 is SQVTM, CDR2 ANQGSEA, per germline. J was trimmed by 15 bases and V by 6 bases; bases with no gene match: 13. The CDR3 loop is CSVLLDRVGPFF. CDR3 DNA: TGCAGCGTCTTGTTGGACAGGGTTGGACCGTTCTTC.

The chain's CDR3 is CASSRDRFRYTF. CDR3 DNA sequence: TGTGCCAGTAGTAGGGACAGATTTCGCTACACCTTC. The V call is TRBV19, the J call TRBJ1-2; 7 nucleotides line up with TRBD1. Trimming cost V 4 bases and J 9 bases; bases outside gene matches: 5. Germline-derived CDR1 and CDR2 are LNHDA and SQIVND (reference sequence). CDR3 length equals 12 residues.

The CDR3 reads CASSLSSGMYGYTF. The CDR3, as DNA: TGTGCCAGCAGTTTATCCTCGGGGATGTATGGCTACACCTTC. The rearrangement links TRBV27 to TRBJ1-2, with D uncertain. CDR3 length: 14 amino acids. The V end was cut by 0 bases, the J end by 5 bases, with 10 bases between. CDR1 is MNHEY and CDR2 is SMNVEV in the germline V gene (reference sequence).

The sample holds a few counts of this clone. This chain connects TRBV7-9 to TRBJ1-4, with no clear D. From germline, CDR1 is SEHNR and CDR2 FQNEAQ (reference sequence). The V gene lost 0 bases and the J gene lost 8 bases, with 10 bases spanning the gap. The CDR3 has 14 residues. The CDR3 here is CASSLAGNVEKLFF. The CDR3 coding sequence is TGTGCCAGCAGCTTAGCTGGCAATGTGGAAAAACTGTTTTTT. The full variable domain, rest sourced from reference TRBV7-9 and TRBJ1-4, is DTGVSQNPRHKITKRGQNVTFRCDPISEHNRLYWYRQTLGQGPEFLTYFQNEAQLEKSRLLSDRFSAERPKGSFSTLEIQRTEQGDSAMYLCASSLAGNVEKLFFGSGTQLSVL.

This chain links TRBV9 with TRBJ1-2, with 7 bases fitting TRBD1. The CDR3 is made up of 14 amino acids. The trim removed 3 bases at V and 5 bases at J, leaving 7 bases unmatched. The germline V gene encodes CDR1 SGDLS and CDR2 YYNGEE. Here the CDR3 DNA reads TGTGCCAGCAGCGCCGACGACAGGGTTTATGGCTACACCTTC. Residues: CASSADDRVYGYTF.

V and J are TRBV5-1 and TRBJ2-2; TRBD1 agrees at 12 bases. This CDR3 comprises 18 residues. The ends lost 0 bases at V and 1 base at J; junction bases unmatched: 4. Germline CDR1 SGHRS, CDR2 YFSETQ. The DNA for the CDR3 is TGCGCCAGCAGCTTGGAGGGACAGGGGGCGAAGAACACCGGGGAGCTGTTTTTT. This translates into CASSLEGQGAKNTGELFF.

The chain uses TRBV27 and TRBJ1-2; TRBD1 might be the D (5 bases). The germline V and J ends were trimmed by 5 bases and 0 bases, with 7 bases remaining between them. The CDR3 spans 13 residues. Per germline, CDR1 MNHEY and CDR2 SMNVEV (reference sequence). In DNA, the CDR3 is TGTGCCAGCAGTCCGACAGCTAACTATGGCTACACCTTC. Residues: CASSPTANYGYTF.

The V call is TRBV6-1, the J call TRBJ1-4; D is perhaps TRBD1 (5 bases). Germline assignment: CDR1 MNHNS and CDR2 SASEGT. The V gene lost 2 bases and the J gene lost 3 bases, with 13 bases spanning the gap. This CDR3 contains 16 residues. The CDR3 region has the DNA TGTGCCAGCAGTGAATATGGGGCAATCCCTAATGAAAAACTGTTTTTT. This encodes CASSEYGAIPNEKLFF.

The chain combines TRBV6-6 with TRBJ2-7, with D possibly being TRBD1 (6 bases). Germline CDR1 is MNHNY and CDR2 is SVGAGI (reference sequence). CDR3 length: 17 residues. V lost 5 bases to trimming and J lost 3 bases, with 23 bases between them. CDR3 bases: TGTGCCAGCAGTCTGGACCACCCCCGGGACACCTTCTACGAGCAGTACTTC. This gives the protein CASSLDHPRDTFYEQYF.

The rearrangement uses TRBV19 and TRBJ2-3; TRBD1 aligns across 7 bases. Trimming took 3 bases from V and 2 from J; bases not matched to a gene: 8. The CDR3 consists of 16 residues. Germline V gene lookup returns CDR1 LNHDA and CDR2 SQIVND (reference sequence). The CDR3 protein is CASSMATGSHTDTQYF. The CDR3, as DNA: TGTGCCAGTAGTATGGCGACAGGGTCCCACACAGATACGCAGTATTTT.

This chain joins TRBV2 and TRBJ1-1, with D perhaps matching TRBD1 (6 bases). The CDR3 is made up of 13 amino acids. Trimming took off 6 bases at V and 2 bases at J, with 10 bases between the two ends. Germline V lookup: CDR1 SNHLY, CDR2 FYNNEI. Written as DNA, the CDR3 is TGTGCCAGCAGCGAACAGGGTAACACTGAAGCTTTCTTT. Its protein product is CASSEQGNTEAFF.

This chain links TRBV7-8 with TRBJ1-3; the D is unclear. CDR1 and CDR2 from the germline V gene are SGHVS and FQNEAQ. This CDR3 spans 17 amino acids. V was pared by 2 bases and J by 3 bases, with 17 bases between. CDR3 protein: CASSLRYVQAYGNTIYF. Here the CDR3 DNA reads TGTGCCAGCAGCTTAAGATACGTTCAGGCTTATGGAAACACCATATATTTT.

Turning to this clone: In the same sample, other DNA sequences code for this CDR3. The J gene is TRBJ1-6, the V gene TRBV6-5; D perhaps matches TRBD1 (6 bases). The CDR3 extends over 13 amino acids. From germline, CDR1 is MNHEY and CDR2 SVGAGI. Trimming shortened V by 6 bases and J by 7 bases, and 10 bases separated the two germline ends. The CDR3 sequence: CASSRTGNSPLHF. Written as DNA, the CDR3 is TGTGCCAGCAGCCGAACAGGGAATTCACCCCTCCACTTT.

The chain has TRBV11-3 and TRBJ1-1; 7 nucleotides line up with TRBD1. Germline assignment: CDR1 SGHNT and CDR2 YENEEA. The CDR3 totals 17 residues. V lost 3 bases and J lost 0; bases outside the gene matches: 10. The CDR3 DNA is TGTGCCAGCAGCTTCGGGGGATGGGGACAGTTGAACACTGAAGCTTTCTTT. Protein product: CASSFGGWGQLNTEAFF.

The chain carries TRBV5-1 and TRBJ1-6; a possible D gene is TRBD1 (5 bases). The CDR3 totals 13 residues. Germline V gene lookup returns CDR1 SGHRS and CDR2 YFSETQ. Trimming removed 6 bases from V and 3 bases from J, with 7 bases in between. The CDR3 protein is CASKQDYNSPLHF. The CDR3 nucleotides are TGCGCCAGCAAACAGGACTATAATTCACCCCTCCACTTT. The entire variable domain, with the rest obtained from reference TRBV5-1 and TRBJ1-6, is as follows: KAGVTQTPRYLIKTRGQQVTLSCSPISGHRSVSWYQQTPGQGLQFLFEYFSETQRNKGNFPGRFSGRQFSNSRSEMNVSTLELGDSALYLCASKQDYNSPLHFGNGTRLTVT.

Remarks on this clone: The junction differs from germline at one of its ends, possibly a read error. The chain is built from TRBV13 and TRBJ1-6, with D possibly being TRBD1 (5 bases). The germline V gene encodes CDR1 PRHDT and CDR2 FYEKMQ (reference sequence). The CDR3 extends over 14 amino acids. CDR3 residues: CASSLGTAGGPLHF. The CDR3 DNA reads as TGTGCCAGCAGCCTAGGGACCGCGGGTGGGCCCCTCCACTTT.

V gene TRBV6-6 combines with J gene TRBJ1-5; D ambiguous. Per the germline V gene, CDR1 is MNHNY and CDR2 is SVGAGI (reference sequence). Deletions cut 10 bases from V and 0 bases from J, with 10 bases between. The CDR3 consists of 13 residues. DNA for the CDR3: TGTGCCACCACCAGTTATAGCAATCAGCCCCAGCATTTT. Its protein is CATTSYSNQPQHF.